The rows below give T cell receptor beta chains drawn from one sample of a study of technical replicates of blood from four donors. The assay was immunoSEQ multiplex PCR, and TCRdb's table has in-frame clones only and misses some. The sample yields just over 95,000 clones, approximately 94% seen once. Specimen: T cells isolated from PBMCs. These TCRs come from a human donor in good health. The CDR3 runs from the conserved cysteine through the conserved F or W. D genes are given only for firm matches. A row's size may be missing; if present it is once, few, many or a size class.

clone_size	d_call	v_call	j_call	cdr3_aa	cdr3_nt
NA	TRBD2	TRBV28	TRBJ2-2	CASIPGLAGNTGELFF	TGTGCCAGCATTCCGGGACTAGCGGGAAACACCGGGGAGCTGTTTTTT
NA	TRBD1	TRBV19	TRBJ2-1	CASSLDRGYRPFF	TGTGCCAGTAGCCTGGACAGGGGTTATCGTCCGTTCTTC
NA	TRBD1	TRBV30	TRBJ1-2	CAWNRGQRSGYTF	TGTGCCTGGAACAGGGGGCAAAGATCCGGCTACACCTTC
NA	TRBD1	TRBV7-9	TRBJ1-1	CASSPTGADTEAFF	TGTGCCAGCAGCCCGACAGGGGCGGACACTGAAGCTTTCTTT
NA	TRBD1	TRBV4-1	TRBJ1-2	CASSQKPGQLFYGYTF	TGCGCCAGCAGCCAAAAACCGGGACAGTTATTCTATGGCTACACCTTC
NA	TRBD2	TRBV14	TRBJ2-2	CASSHSGRGPRELFF	TGTGCCAGCAGCCATAGCGGGAGAGGTCCCCGGGAGCTGTTTTTT
NA	TRBD1	TRBV5-1	TRBJ2-5	CASRQGQIQETQYF	TGCGCCAGCCGACAGGGACAAATCCAAGAGACCCAGTACTTC
NA	TRBD2	TRBV19	TRBJ2-7	CATGLAGKTSYEQYF	TGTGCCACCGGACTAGCGGGAAAAACCTCCTACGAGCAGTACTTC
NA	TRBD1	TRBV19	TRBJ1-5	CASSYSGQGAGQPQHF	TGTGCCAGTAGTTATTCGGGACAGGGGGCCGGTCAGCCCCAGCATTTT
NA	NA	TRBV7-3	TRBJ1-2	CASSLQGRHGYTF	TGTGCCAGCAGCTTACAGGGGCGGCATGGCTACACCTTC
NA	TRBD1	TRBV7-6	TRBJ2-2	CASSRRQGAGELFF	TGTGCCAGCAGCCGAAGACAGGGGGCCGGGGAGCTGTTTTTT
NA	NA	TRBV19	TRBJ1-1	CASSIGWRAEAFF	TGTGCCAGTAGTATAGGGTGGAGGGCAGAAGCTTTCTTT
NA	TRBD1	TRBV7-6	TRBJ2-7	CASSLGGGGSPYEQYF	TGTGCCAGCAGCTTAGGAGGGGGCGGCTCTCCCTACGAGCAGTACTTC
once	TRBD2	TRBV10-3	TRBJ2-5	CAISPGLAGGPGGETQYF	TGTGCCATCAGTCCCGGACTAGCGGGAGGGCCGGGTGGGGAGACCCAGTACTTC
NA	TRBD1	TRBV27	TRBJ2-2	CASLQGFGTGELFF	TGTGCCAGCCTACAGGGGTTTGGCACCGGGGAGCTGTTTTTT
NA	TRBD2	TRBV6-5	TRBJ2-3	CASSALAGGADTQYF	TGTGCCAGCAGCGCCCTAGCGGGAGGCGCAGATACGCAGTATTTT
NA	TRBD2	TRBV7-2	TRBJ2-1	CASSGGTSFHNEQFF	TGTGCCAGCAGCGGCGGGACTAGCTTCCACAATGAGCAGTTCTTC
NA	TRBD1	TRBV7-2	TRBJ1-4	CASSSAGTGREKLFF	TGTGCCAGCAGCTCGGCCGGGACAGGGAGGGAAAAACTGTTTTTT
NA	NA	TRBV5-8	TRBJ1-1	CASSHRREMAVEAFF	TGTGCCAGCAGCCACCGTCGGGAAATGGCAGTTGAAGCTTTCTTT
few	NA	TRBV27	TRBJ2-1	CASRSPVGYNEQFF	TGTGCCAGCAGATCTCCGGTTGGCTACAATGAGCAGTTCTTC
NA	TRBD2	TRBV18	TRBJ2-3	CASSLPLAGRALASDTQYF	TGTGCCAGCTCACTGCCTTTAGCAGGGAGGGCGCTGGCTTCAGATACGCAGTATTTT
NA	NA	TRBV5-6	TRBJ1-3	CASSPTATISGNTIYF	TGTGCCAGCAGCCCAACAGCGACTATCTCTGGAAACACCATATATTTT
NA	NA	TRBV27	TRBJ1-5	CASSLSGSGSNQPQHF	TGTGCCAGCAGTTTATCGGGCAGTGGTAGCAATCAGCCCCAGCATTTT
NA	TRBD1	TRBV4-1	TRBJ1-2	CASSPPGTAVYGYTF	TGCGCCAGCAGCCCGCCCGGGACAGCCGTGTATGGCTACACCTTC
NA	NA	TRBV6-6	TRBJ2-2	CASSSSTNTGELFF	TGTGCCAGCAGTTCGTCTACGAACACCGGGGAGCTGTTTTTT
once	TRBD1	TRBV16	TRBJ2-1	CASSQPGRDSSYNEQFF	TGTGCCAGCAGCCAGCCGGGAAGGGACAGCTCCTACAATGAGCAGTTCTTC
once	TRBD2	TRBV6-5	TRBJ2-5	CASSYNLAGWQETQYF	TGTGCCAGCAGTTACAATCTAGCGGGGTGGCAAGAGACCCAGTACTTC
NA	NA	TRBV25-1	TRBJ1-2	CASSVAYGYTF	TGTGCCAGCAGTGTGGCTTATGGCTACACCTTC
NA	NA	TRBV2	TRBJ2-3	CASPSGRTDTQYF	TGTGCCAGCCCCTCAGGGAGGACAGATACGCAGTATTTT
once	NA	TRBV12-2	TRBJ2-5	CASRFSGFWWETQYF	TGTGCAAGTCGCTTTAGCGGGTTTTGGTGGGAGACCCAGTACTTC
NA	TRBD1	TRBV19	TRBJ1-2	CASSLTGDDGYTF	TGTGCCAGTAGTCTGACAGGGGACGATGGCTACACCTTC
NA	NA	TRBV11-2	TRBJ2-3	CASSLLGGRGTDTQYF	TGTGCCAGCAGCTTACTGGGGGGTCGGGGCACAGATACGCAGTATTTT
NA	TRBD1	TRBV19	TRBJ2-7	CASSIGQAPSYEQYF	TGTGCCAGTAGTATCGGACAGGCACCCTCCTACGAGCAGTACTTC
NA	NA	TRBV7-7	TRBJ1-5	CASSPGFGNQPQHF	TGTGCCAGCAGCCCAGGCTTTGGCAATCAGCCCCAGCATTTT
once	NA	TRBV11-3	TRBJ2-7	CASSLEAPAIYEQYF	TGTGCCAGCAGCTTAGAGGCCCCAGCGATCTACGAGCAGTACTTC
NA	NA	TRBV25-1	TRBJ2-3	CASFWEITDTQYF	TGTGCCAGCTTCTGGGAGATCACAGATACGCAGTATTTT
NA	NA	TRBV11-2	TRBJ2-5	CASSLAARVLGETQYF	TGTGCCAGCAGCTTAGCTGCCAGGGTATTGGGAGAGACCCAGTACTTC
NA	NA	TRBV28	TRBJ2-7	CASSFVQADCDF	TGTGCCAGCAGTTTCGTCCAGGCGGACTGTGACTTC
NA	TRBD2	TRBV9	TRBJ2-1	CASSVGVAGGFNEQFF	TGTGCCAGCAGCGTAGGGGTAGCGGGGGGATTCAATGAGCAGTTCTTC
NA	NA	TRBV19	TRBJ1-4	CASSNWGQNEKLFF	TGTGCCAGTAGTAATTGGGGGCAGAATGAAAAACTGTTTTTT